Following are 21 T cell receptor beta chains from one sample sequenced in a study of T cell repertoires in cytomegalovirus infection. TCRdb ran MiXCR on the reads and lists one entry per CDR3 protein. Altogether around 200,000 distinct CDR3 sequences are present, about a sixth being singletons, with the ten largest covering about 23%. Source material: CD8+ T cells from PBMCs. These TCRs come from a human donor in good health (CMV status not recorded). Some clones in this sample may be carry-over from other donors' samples.

This clonotype was recorded a few times. The chain recombines TRBV2 with TRBJ2-3; the D gene is possibly TRBD2 (5 bases). Trimming left V 1 base short and J 4 bases short, with 12 bases between. The CDR3 contains 15 residues. Germline-derived CDR1 and CDR2 are SNHLY and FYNNEI. The CDR3 here is CASSEGGQFADTQYF. The DNA of the CDR3 is TGTGCCAGCAGTGAAGGAGGGCAGTTCGCAGATACGCAGTATTTT.

The gene calls are TRBV7-2 and TRBJ2-7; D not resolved. The length of the CDR3 is 12 residues. Trimming removed 2 bases from V and 2 bases from J, with 4 bases in between. Germline values: CDR1 SGHTA, CDR2 FQGNSA. The CDR3 is CASSLIAYEQYF. The CDR3 coding sequence is TGTGCCAGCAGCTTAATCGCCTACGAGCAGTACTTC.

This clonotype was detected a few times. The V gene is TRBV29-1, the J gene TRBJ2-7, with D perhaps TRBD2 (5 bases). Germline V gene data show CDR1 as SQVTM and CDR2 as ANQGSEA. The CDR3 totals 13 residues. The V end lost 3 bases, the J end lost 0 bases, and 9 bases lay between the germline ends. The CDR3 nucleotides are TGCAGCGTTGAGACGGGGAGCTCCTACGAGCAGTACTTC. Protein sequence: CSVETGSSYEQYF.

The DNA for the CDR3 is TGCGCCAGCAGCCAAGATACTACCGAAGAGACCCAGTACTTC. As protein: CASSQDTTEETQYF. V gene TRBV4-3 combines with J gene TRBJ2-5; D remains unclear. The CDR3 covers 14 residues. The germline V and J ends were trimmed by 0 bases and 3 bases, with 8 bases remaining between them. The germline V gene encodes CDR1 LGHNA and CDR2 YSLEER.

V usage is TRBV12-3 or TRBV12-4 and J usage is TRBJ1-2, with D possibly being TRBD1 (6 bases). This CDR3 is 16 amino acids long. Trimming took 4 bases from V and 2 from J, leaving 17 bases between them. CDR3 DNA sequence: TGTGCCAGCAGTTCCCTCCTTAGGACAGAGAACTATGGCTACACCTTC. Translation gives CASSSLLRTENYGYTF.

This chain joins TRBV4-3 and TRBJ1-6; no clear D gene. Germline V gene data show CDR1 as LGHNA and CDR2 as YSLEER. There are 13 residues in the CDR3. V dropped 8 bases and J dropped 6 bases, with 11 bases sitting between them. Written as DNA, the CDR3 is TGCGCCAGCGGAGGCAGCGGTAATTCACCCCTCCACTTT. Amino acid sequence: CASGGSGNSPLHF.

V and J are TRBV5-6 and TRBJ1-2; D unclear. Per germline, CDR1 SGHDT and CDR2 YYEEEE. V lost 3 bases, J lost 0 bases, and 12 bases lay in between. This CDR3 has 15 residues. The CDR3 loop is CASSSLWLTNYGYTF. The CDR3 DNA follows: TGTGCCAGCAGCTCCCTATGGCTGACTAACTATGGCTACACCTTC.

This clonotype was detected a few times. The chain is built from TRBV20-1 and TRBJ2-7; the D gene could be TRBD1 or TRBD2 (5 bases each). Germline V CDR1 and CDR2: DFQATT, SNEGSKA (reference sequence). V gave up 8 bases and J gave up 3 bases, with 17 bases separating them. CDR3 length equals 13 residues. CDR3 DNA sequence: TGCAGTTGGTTGAGGGGTCCCCTCTACGAGCAGTACTTC. Translated, it gives CSWLRGPLYEQYF.

The gene calls are TRBV28 and TRBJ1-1; TRBD1 might be the D (5 bases). V dropped 7 bases and J dropped 4 bases, with 19 bases sitting between them. This CDR3 contains 15 residues. The V gene's germline CDR1 is MDHEN and CDR2 SYDVKM. CDR3 sequence: CASTNTPGDLTEAFF. In DNA form, the CDR3 reads TGTGCCAGCACCAACACACCGGGGGACCTCACTGAAGCTTTCTTT.

Here the CDR3 DNA reads TGCGCCAGCAGCCAAGCACGACAGGGAGGATACGAGCAGTACTTC. It translates to CASSQARQGGYEQYF. This chain links TRBV4-1 with TRBJ2-7, with a possible D match to TRBD1 (7 bases). Germline CDR1 is MGHRA and CDR2 is YSYEKL. The CDR3 contains 15 residues. Trimming removed 1 base at V and 4 bases at J, with 14 bases between.

The chain is built from TRBV6-6 and TRBJ1-2; perhaps TRBD1 as D (6 bases). The ends were cut back, 4 bases at V and 1 base at J, with 13 bases in the middle. This CDR3 has 15 amino acids. Germline lookup yields CDR1 MNHNY and CDR2 SVGAGI (reference sequence). Here the CDR3 DNA reads TGTGCCAGCAGTTTACGGGGGCCTTTTAACTATGGCTACACCTTC. It translates to CASSLRGPFNYGYTF.

The chain uses TRBV29-1 and TRBJ1-5; 7 bases are a match to TRBD1. The CDR3 has 13 residues. CDR1 and CDR2 (germline): SQVTM, ANQGSEA. Trimming removed 6 bases from V and 3 bases from J; junction bases left unmatched: 5. CDR3: CSVPGGANQPQHF. The CDR3 DNA reads TGCAGCGTCCCAGGGGGGGCCAATCAGCCCCAGCATTTT.

This clonotype has only a few counts. The chain combines TRBV2 with TRBJ1-2; D is unclear. The CDR3 totals 17 residues. Trimming took off 2 bases at V and 3 bases at J, with 19 bases between the two ends. Looked up from germline, CDR1 is SNHLY and CDR2 is FYNNEI. The CDR3 coding sequence is TGTGCCAGCAGTGAATTATCTCCGGTCCGGGATTACTATGGCTACACCTTC. Translated, it gives CASSELSPVRDYYGYTF.

This clonotype has just a few counts. The chain links TRBV7-9 to TRBJ2-1; D uncertain. From germline, CDR1 is SEHNR and CDR2 FQNEAQ (reference sequence). The CDR3 extends over 15 amino acids. Trimming pared 4 bases from V and 7 bases from J, leaving 17 bases between. CDR3 in amino acids: CASSSPEVGSNEQFF. As DNA, the CDR3 is TGTGCCAGCAGCTCACCCGAGGTAGGATCGAATGAGCAGTTCTTC.

This clonotype was picked up a small number of times. The rearrangement uses TRBV9 and TRBJ1-2; D might be TRBD1 (6 bases). The CDR3 is 15 amino acids. Germline V gene data show CDR1 as SGDLS and CDR2 as YYNGEE. Trimming removed 4 bases from V and 0 bases from J, with 13 bases in between. CDR3 sequence: CASSNDRTTNYGYTF. For the CDR3, the DNA is TGTGCCAGCAGCAACGACAGGACTACTAACTATGGCTACACCTTC.

This clonotype was seen a handful of times. This chain links TRBV27 with TRBJ2-7, with TRBD1 as a possible D gene (5 bases). This CDR3 spans 14 amino acids. CDR1 MNHEY and CDR2 SMNVEV come from the germline V gene (reference sequence). Deletions cut 5 bases from V and 7 bases from J, with 18 bases between. For the CDR3, the DNA is TGTGCCAGCAGTGACAGAGGTGGCTATAAAGAGCAGTACTTC. Protein sequence: CASSDRGGYKEQYF.

In this sample, this clonotype turned up a few times. This rearrangement joins TRBV7-9 to TRBJ2-1; D tentatively reads TRBD1 or TRBD2 (5 bases each). Germline-derived CDR1 and CDR2 are SEHNR and FQNEAQ (reference sequence). Trimming pared 5 bases from V and 2 bases from J, leaving 16 bases between. This CDR3 has 16 amino acids. The CDR3 here is CASSPRDLGAYNEQFF. CDR3 DNA sequence: TGTGCCAGCAGCCCCCGGGACCTTGGGGCCTACAATGAGCAGTTCTTC.

This clonotype has a handful of counts. The rearrangement links TRBV6-2 or TRBV6-3 to TRBJ2-7, with 11 positions matching TRBD2. There are 14 residues in the CDR3. Trimming cost V 8 bases and J 1 base; bases outside gene matches: 4. Looked up from germline, CDR1 is MNHEY and CDR2 is SVGEGT. DNA for the CDR3: TGTGCCAGCGGGGGGACTAGCGGATCCTACGAGCAGTACTTC. This codes for CASGGTSGSYEQYF.

The CDR3 DNA follows: TGCAGTGCTAGTGGAGTTCGATTGGCCTACAATGAGCAGTTCTTC. Protein: CSASGVRLAYNEQFF. The gene calls are TRBV20-1 and TRBJ2-1; D unresolved. Germline lookup yields CDR1 DFQATT and CDR2 SNEGSKA (reference sequence). V lost 3 bases and J lost 2, with 14 bases in between. The CDR3 is 15 residues long.

The chain carries TRBV4-1 and TRBJ1-1; D remains ambiguous. Per the germline V gene, CDR1 is MGHRA and CDR2 is YSYEKL. Trimming removed 0 bases from V and 2 bases from J, with 7 bases in between. CDR3 size: 14 residues. The CDR3 loop is CASSQDSVNTEAFF. In nucleotides, the CDR3 is TGCGCCAGCAGCCAAGATTCCGTTAACACTGAAGCTTTCTTT.

This clonotype showed up just a few times. This chain links TRBV20-1 with TRBJ2-2; D is perhaps TRBD1 (6 bases). CDR3 length equals 16 residues. V lost 0 bases, J lost 4 bases, and 15 bases lay in between. In germline, CDR1 is DFQATT, CDR2 SNEGSKA (reference sequence). As DNA, the CDR3 is TGCAGTGCTAGAGATCAGGGGACGAGGTCCACCGGGGAGCTGTTTTTT. Translating it yields CSARDQGTRSTGELFF.